The 30 T cell receptor beta chains given below trace back to one sample, sequenced in a study of T cell repertoires in cytomegalovirus infection. No antigen has been assigned to these receptors. Using its own MiXCR run on the reads, TCRdb lists one record per CDR3 protein. The sample holds 400,000 to 600,000 distinct CDR3 sequences, 42% seen once. The source material was cultured PBMCs, sampled from culture after CMV antigen stimulation. The receptors originated from a human donor in good health (CMV status not recorded). Some clones in this sample may be carry-over from other donors' samples.

This clonotype was seen just once. The V gene is TRBV6-2 or TRBV6-3, the J gene TRBJ2-5; D unresolved. With 4 bases removed from V and 5 bases from J, the gap between germline ends came to 17 bases. Germline values: CDR1 MNHEY, CDR2 SVGEGT. The CDR3 loop spans 15 amino acids. For the CDR3, the DNA is TGTGCCAGCAGTTTTTCCATTCTGAGCGTTGAGACCCAGTACTTC. The encoded protein is CASSFSILSVETQYF.

In regard to this clonotype: An end of the junction does not agree with germline; a read error may underlie this. This rearrangement joins TRBV12-3 or TRBV12-4 to TRBJ1-5; D is unclear. The CDR3 covers 13 residues. CDR3 bases: TGTGCCAGCAGCCCGAAGCGCGATCAGCTCCAGCATTTT. This codes for CASSPKRDQLQHF.

This clonotype was found a few times. The gene calls are TRBV7-2 and TRBJ2-7; D gene ambiguous. Trimming shortened V by 3 bases and J by 3 bases, and 9 bases separated the two germline ends. This CDR3 is 13 amino acids long. Per germline, CDR1 SGHTA and CDR2 FQGNSA. The CDR3 is CASSFNRIYEQYF. The CDR3 DNA follows: TGTGCCAGCAGCTTCAACCGGATCTACGAGCAGTACTTC. The whole variable domain, remainder taken from reference TRBV7-2 and TRBJ2-7, is GAGVSQSPSNKVTEKGKDVELRCDPISGHTALYWYRQSLGQGLEFLIYFQGNSAPDKSGLPSDRFSAERTGGSVSTLTIQRTQQEDSAVYLCASSFNRIYEQYFGPGTRLTVT.

This clonotype was detected a few times. The chain uses TRBV7-2 and TRBJ1-2; possibly TRBD1 for D (6 bases). There are 14 residues in the CDR3. V lost 5 bases to trimming and J lost 7 bases, with 17 bases between them. Germline V gene data show CDR1 as SGHTA and CDR2 as FQGNSA. The CDR3 sequence is CASSPYPGVSGYTF. In DNA form, the CDR3 reads TGTGCCAGCAGCCCCTACCCAGGGGTGAGTGGCTACACCTTC.

This clonotype was picked up a small number of times. This rearrangement joins TRBV27 to TRBJ1-1; D might be TRBD1 (5 bases). The germline CDR1 and CDR2 sequences are MNHEY and SMNVEV (reference sequence). This CDR3 is 13 amino acids long. The ends were cut back, 5 bases at V and 6 bases at J, with 13 bases in the middle. Here the CDR3 reads CASSIRVPAEAFF. As DNA, the CDR3 is TGTGCCAGCAGTATCAGGGTCCCGGCTGAAGCTTTCTTT.

The chain combines TRBV20-1 with TRBJ2-1; 8 bases match TRBD2. The CDR3 is made up of 16 amino acids. Trimming cost V 1 base and J 0 bases; bases outside gene matches: 5. Germline lookup yields CDR1 DFQATT and CDR2 SNEGSKA (reference sequence). The CDR3 DNA reads TGCAGTGCTAGAGCTAGCGGGCAAAGCTCCTACAATGAGCAGTTCTTC. Translated: CSARASGQSSYNEQFF.

This clonotype was counted between two and nine times. The J gene is TRBJ2-5, the V gene TRBV18; 10 bases map to TRBD2. The V and J ends lost 2 bases and 2 bases, in that order; junction bases with no gene match: 11. The CDR3 sequence is 18 residues long. Germline V gives CDR1 KGHSH, CDR2 LQKENI. The CDR3 DNA reads as TGTGCCAGCTCACCAATGGCTAGCGGGGGTCTAACACAAGAGACCCAGTACTTC. Residues: CASSPMASGGLTQETQYF.

The chain carries TRBV6-1 and TRBJ2-1, with no clear D. There are 16 residues in the CDR3. V was cut by 0 bases and J by 0 bases, with 9 bases left in between. Germline-derived CDR1 and CDR2 are MNHNS and SASEGT. CDR3 DNA sequence: TGTGCCAGCAGTGAAGCCTTAGGGCTCTCCTACAATGAGCAGTTCTTC. The encoded protein is CASSEALGLSYNEQFF.

The rearrangement links TRBV6-1 to TRBJ1-5; D is perhaps TRBD1 (5 bases). V was shortened by 0 bases and J by 8 bases, with 17 bases between the two germline ends. The CDR3 extends over 16 amino acids. Per the germline V gene, CDR1 is MNHNS and CDR2 is SASEGT. The CDR3 DNA is TGTGCCAGCAGTGAAGCTTTCCGCGCCCGGGGGGAGCCCCAGCATTTT. Translated, it gives CASSEAFRARGEPQHF.

This rearrangement joins TRBV7-2 to TRBJ2-3, with unresolved D. Looked up from germline, CDR1 is SGHTA and CDR2 is FQGNSA. Trimming cost V 2 bases and J 6 bases, with 9 bases left between them. The CDR3 extends over 13 amino acids. CDR3 protein: CASSLPPMDTQYF. CDR3 DNA: TGTGCCAGCAGCTTACCCCCTATGGATACGCAGTATTTT. Variable domain in full (rest from reference TRBV7-2 and TRBJ2-3): GAGVSQSPSNKVTEKGKDVELRCDPISGHTALYWYRQSLGQGLEFLIYFQGNSAPDKSGLPSDRFSAERTGGSVSTLTIQRTQQEDSAVYLCASSLPPMDTQYFGPGTRLTVL.

This clonotype was counted between two and nine times. Here the CDR3 DNA reads TGTGCCAGCAGGGGGGGGCCTGGAGATACGCAGTATTTT. This gives the protein CASRGGPGDTQYF. V gene TRBV7-6 combines with J gene TRBJ2-3; maybe TRBD2 (7 bases). There are 13 residues in the CDR3. V was pared by 6 bases and J by 5 bases, with 12 bases between. The germline CDR1 and CDR2 sequences are SGHVS and FNYEAQ.

The chain employs TRBV12-3 or TRBV12-4 and TRBJ2-1, with a possible D match to TRBD2 (5 bases). Trimming stripped 7 bases from V and 13 bases from J, with 17 bases between. The CDR3 contains 12 residues. The chain's CDR3 is CASNLALEKQFF. CDR3 in DNA: TGTGCCAGCAACCTAGCTTTGGAGAAACAGTTCTTC.

This clonotype was counted between two and nine times. The chain is built from TRBV20-1 and TRBJ1-5; D is unclear. Germline V gene data show CDR1 as DFQATT and CDR2 as SNEGSKA (reference sequence). There are 13 residues in the CDR3. Trimming left V 3 bases short and J 8 bases short, with 14 bases between. CDR3 protein: CSASAGPYEPQHF. In nucleotides, the CDR3 is TGCAGTGCTAGCGCCGGGCCCTACGAGCCCCAGCATTTT.

The CDR3, as DNA: TGTGCCAGCAGCTTGACTGCACGCGGTCATGAGCAGTTCTTC. Translating gives CASSLTARGHEQFF. The rearrangement joins TRBV7-8 to TRBJ2-1; no clear D gene. Germline CDR1 SGHVS, CDR2 FQNEAQ. This CDR3 comprises 14 residues. V lost 3 bases, J lost 8 bases, and 14 bases lay in between. Together with reference TRBV7-8 and TRBJ2-1, the CDR3 gives the full variable domain: GAGVSQSPRYKVAKRGQDVALRCDPISGHVSLFWYQQALGQGPEFLTYFQNEAQLDKSGLPSDRFFAERPEGSVSTLKIQRTQQEDSAVYLCASSLTARGHEQFFGPGTRLTVL.

V gene TRBV7-9 combines with J gene TRBJ2-4; 11 nucleotides line up with TRBD2. J lost 7 bases, V lost 2 bases, and 7 bases had no gene match. Per the germline V gene, CDR1 is SEHNR and CDR2 is FQNEAQ (reference sequence). The CDR3 sequence is 16 residues long. The CDR3 is CASSLRLAGIGNIQYF. The CDR3 nucleotides read TGTGCCAGCAGCTTAAGACTAGCGGGAATCGGGAACATTCAGTACTTC.

This clonotype was observed a handful of times. The chain has TRBV11-2 and TRBJ1-1; a weak D match, TRBD1 (5 bases). The germline V gene has CDR1 SGHAT and CDR2 FQNNGV. This CDR3 region has 13 residues. V was trimmed by 8 bases and J by 5 bases, leaving 15 bases between them. CDR3 nucleotides: TGTGCCAGCGTCCAGGGTTATTCTACTGAAGCTTTCTTT. This translates into CASVQGYSTEAFF. Drawing the rest from reference TRBV11-2 and TRBJ1-1, the complete variable domain is EAGVAQSPRYKIIEKRQSVAFWCNPISGHATLYWYQQILGQGPKLLIQFQNNGVVDDSQLPKDRFSAERLKGVDSTLKIQPAKLEDSAVYLCASVQGYSTEAFFGQGTRLTVV.

The J gene is TRBJ1-4, the V gene TRBV11-2, with D unclear. V was trimmed by 2 bases and J by 1 base, leaving 17 bases between them. This CDR3 contains 18 residues. The germline CDR1 and CDR2 sequences are SGHAT and FQNNGV. The CDR3 reads CASSLWVAEPLTNEKLFF. CDR3 bases: TGTGCCAGCAGCTTATGGGTGGCGGAACCCTTAACTAATGAAAAACTGTTTTTT.

At least ten counts were recorded for this clonotype. The chain is built from TRBV12-3 or TRBV12-4 and TRBJ2-3, with D possibly being TRBD1 or TRBD2 (5 bases each). Trimming removed 6 bases at V and 5 bases at J, with 9 bases between. This CDR3 has 12 residues. The CDR3 is CASSPRGDTQYF. The CDR3 nucleotides are TGTGCCAGCAGCCCGAGGGGAGATACGCAGTATTTT.

This chain uses TRBV11-2 with TRBJ2-1; no definite D call. Per germline, CDR1 SGHAT and CDR2 FQNNGV. This CDR3 has 13 residues. Trimming took off 0 bases at V and 9 bases at J, with 9 bases between the two ends. The CDR3 sequence: CASSLDRDTEQFF. The CDR3 nucleotides read TGTGCCAGCAGCTTAGATAGGGATACTGAGCAGTTCTTC.

V usage is TRBV2 and J usage is TRBJ2-1, with 10 positions matching TRBD2. V shed 6 bases, J shed 0 bases, and the junction held 5 bases outside the gene matches. Germline CDR1 and CDR2: SNHLY and FYNNEI. This CDR3 has 16 residues. In nucleotides, the CDR3 is TGTGCCAGCAGGTCCTTAGCGGGGGGCTCCTACAATGAGCAGTTCTTC. Translating gives CASRSLAGGSYNEQFF.

This chain links TRBV12-3 or TRBV12-4 with TRBJ2-5, with D hard to call. The V end was cut by 8 bases, the J end by 5 bases, with 12 bases between. This CDR3 contains 12 residues. DNA for the CDR3: TGTGCCAGCCTAAAAGACGGGGAGACCCAGTACTTC. Protein sequence: CASLKDGETQYF.

This clonotype showed up just a few times. This chain uses TRBV6-5 with TRBJ2-7; D ambiguous. The CDR3 totals 15 residues. V lost 6 bases and J 4 bases, leaving 19 bases between the germline ends. Germline CDR1 and CDR2: MNHEY and SVGAGI. The CDR3 sequence: CASSGGGATFYEQYF. As DNA, the CDR3 is TGTGCCAGCAGCGGCGGCGGCGCTACCTTTTACGAGCAGTACTTC.

The sample holds a few counts of this clonotype. The CDR3 sequence is CASSLALAHNEQFF. The DNA for the CDR3 is TGTGCCAGCAGCTTAGCGCTTGCCCACAATGAGCAGTTCTTC. The genes are TRBV7-2 and TRBJ2-1; no firm D call. Germline CDR1 is SGHTA and CDR2 is FQGNSA. CDR3 size: 14 residues. Trimming shortened V by 0 bases and J by 5 bases, and 8 bases separated the two germline ends.

This rearrangement joins TRBV19 to TRBJ2-7, with D unresolved. Germline V lookup: CDR1 LNHDA, CDR2 SQIVND (reference sequence). Trimming took 1 base from V and 4 from J, leaving 14 bases between them. This CDR3 contains 15 residues. The CDR3: CASSIGALGGYEQYF. For the CDR3, the DNA is TGTGCCAGTAGTATAGGTGCCCTGGGCGGTTACGAGCAGTACTTC.

The table lists this clonotype with a few counts. V gene TRBV6-2 or TRBV6-3 combines with J gene TRBJ2-7; D possibly corresponds to TRBD2 (7 bases). This CDR3 has 14 amino acids. Germline V gene lookup returns CDR1 MNHEY and CDR2 SVGEGT. Trimming pared 6 bases from V and 4 bases from J, leaving 16 bases between. The CDR3 spells CASRTLRGGYEQYF. In DNA, the CDR3 is TGTGCCAGCAGAACGTTGAGGGGGGGATACGAGCAGTACTTC.

This clonotype was found once. This chain connects TRBV12-5 to TRBJ2-5; no firm D call. The CDR3 is 14 amino acids. V shed 2 bases and J shed 2 bases, with 9 bases lying between them. In germline, CDR1 is LGHNT, CDR2 FRNRAP. CDR3 amino acids: CASGLWPLQETQYF. CDR3 coding DNA: TGTGCTAGTGGTTTGTGGCCCCTGCAAGAGACCCAGTACTTC. The full variable domain, completed using reference TRBV12-5 and TRBJ2-5, is DARVTQTPRHKVTEMGQEVTMRCQPILGHNTVFWYRQTMMQGLELLAYFRNRAPLDDSGMPKDRFSAEMPDATLATLKIQPSEPRDSAVYFCASGLWPLQETQYFGPGTRLLVL.

The chain is built from TRBV5-6 and TRBJ1-1, with 7 bases matching TRBD1. Germline V CDR1 and CDR2: SGHDT, YYEEEE. J gave up 4 bases and V 4 bases, and 16 bases lay outside the gene matches. This CDR3 region has 17 residues. CDR3 protein: CASSTGTENRWGTEAFF. The DNA of the CDR3 is TGTGCCAGCAGCACCGGGACAGAGAACCGTTGGGGCACTGAAGCTTTCTTT.

This clonotype turned up a few times. The junction differs from germline at one of its ends, possibly a read error. The chain has TRBV2 and TRBJ2-5; tentatively, D is TRBD2 (6 bases). This CDR3 is built from 9 residues. Germline V gives CDR1 SNHLY, CDR2 FYNNEI. This CDR3 reads CASGGTITF. The CDR3 DNA follows: TGTGCCAGCGGAGGGACGATAACCTTC.

The chain joins TRBV5-6 to TRBJ2-7, with D possibly being TRBD1 (6 bases). The CDR3 is made up of 15 amino acids. Per the germline V gene, CDR1 is SGHDT and CDR2 is YYEEEE. V was pared by 3 bases and J by 1 base, with 14 bases between. CDR3 sequence reads: CASSSPGQGSYEQYF. The CDR3 DNA sequence: TGTGCCAGCAGCTCCCCGGGGCAGGGGTCCTACGAGCAGTACTTC.

In this sample, this clonotype turned up once. CDR3: CAVSTGPERTDTQYF. Written as DNA, the CDR3 is TGTGCCGTCAGTACCGGGCCTGAACGTACGGATACGCAGTATTTT. The gene calls are TRBV11-1 and TRBJ2-3; D call uncertain. V was trimmed by 11 bases and J by 6 bases, leaving 24 bases between them. Germline loops: CDR1 SGHAT, CDR2 FQDESV (reference sequence). The CDR3 has 15 amino acids.